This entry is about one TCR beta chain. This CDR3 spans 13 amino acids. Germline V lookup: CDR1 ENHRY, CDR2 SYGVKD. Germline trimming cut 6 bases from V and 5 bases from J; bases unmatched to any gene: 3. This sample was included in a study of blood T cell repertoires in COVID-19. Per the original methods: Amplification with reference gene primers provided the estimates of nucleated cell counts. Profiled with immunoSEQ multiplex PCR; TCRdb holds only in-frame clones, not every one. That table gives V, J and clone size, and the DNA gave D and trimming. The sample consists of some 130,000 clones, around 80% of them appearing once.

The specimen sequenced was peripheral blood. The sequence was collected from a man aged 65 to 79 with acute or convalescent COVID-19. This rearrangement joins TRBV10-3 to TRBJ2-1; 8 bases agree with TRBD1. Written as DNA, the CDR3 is TGTGCCATCAGGATGACAGGGGACAATGAGCAGTTCTTC. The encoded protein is CAIRMTGDNEQFF.